One sample yielded the 16 T cell receptor beta chains listed below, sequenced in a study of T-cell reconstitution after alpha-beta-depleted transplantation in children. Unique molecular identifiers were built into the TCRbeta library. TCRdb reprocessed the PCR reads with MiXCR, giving one entry per CDR3 protein. The table shows about 610,000 distinct CDR3 sequences, with more than 9% occurring only once. This material consisted of PBMCs from the stem cell graft donor, taken from the stem cell graft. Receptors originate from a human donor who donated a stem cell graft to a child with acute myeloid leukemia.

This clonotype was seen a handful of times. This rearrangement joins TRBV5-1 to TRBJ1-1; no reliable D call. This CDR3 is 11 amino acids long. Germline-derived CDR1 and CDR2 are SGHRS and YFSETQ. Trimming took 0 bases from V and 7 from J, leaving 4 bases between them. DNA for the CDR3: TGCGCCAGCAGCTTGGCCGATGAAGCTTTCTTT. Its translation: CASSLADEAFF.

The table lists this clonotype with many counts. The chain carries TRBV5-5 and TRBJ2-5; D call uncertain. V gave up 2 bases and J gave up 5 bases, with 10 bases separating them. The V gene's germline CDR1 is SGHKS and CDR2 YYEKEE (reference sequence). The CDR3 contains 13 residues. The CDR3 DNA sequence: TGTGCCAGCAGCTTCCCCAGTGGGGAGACCCAGTACTTC. Translated, it gives CASSFPSGETQYF.

V and J are TRBV30 and TRBJ2-1; no reliable D call. The CDR3 length is 13 residues. V was pared by 3 bases and J by 0 bases, with 6 bases between. From germline, CDR1 is GTSNPN and CDR2 SVGIG (reference sequence). The CDR3 region has the DNA TGTGCCTGGAGGGCAAGCTCCTACAATGAGCAGTTCTTC. Residues: CAWRASSYNEQFF.

In its sample, this clonotype was seen a few times. The CDR3 loop reads CASTMGGTTQYF. DNA for the CDR3: TGTGCCAGCACCATGGGGGGGACTACGCAGTATTTT. The V gene is TRBV12-3 or TRBV12-4, the J gene TRBJ2-3; TRBD2 matches at 7 bases. The CDR3 covers 12 residues. The V gene end was trimmed by 7 bases and the J gene end by 8 bases; junction bases not matched to a gene: 6.

The chain employs TRBV10-3 and TRBJ2-1; 8 bases line up with TRBD1. Germline V CDR1 and CDR2: ENHRY, SYGVKD. V gave up 5 bases and J gave up 9 bases; unmatched junction bases: 3. The CDR3 is 12 residues long. Here the CDR3 reads CAISRTGTEQFF. CDR3 DNA sequence: TGTGCCATCAGTCGGACAGGGACTGAGCAGTTCTTC.

This sequence joins TRBV7-2 and TRBJ2-7, with D possibly TRBD1 on 6 matching bases. The CDR3 sequence is 16 residues long. Trimming cost V 7 bases and J 0 bases, with 19 bases left between them. Germline-derived CDR1 and CDR2 are SGHTA and FQGNSA. The CDR3 DNA is TGTGCCAGCATCAGCTCCATTGGGGGACACTCCTACGAGCAGTACTTC. Translation: CASISSIGGHSYEQYF.

This clonotype appeared many times. The chain carries TRBV12-3 or TRBV12-4 and TRBJ1-5; tentative D call: TRBD1 (5 bases). The CDR3 runs to 14 residues. Deletions cut 1 base from V and 3 bases from J, with 7 bases between. The CDR3 is CASSLDGTNQPQHF. The CDR3 bases are TGTGCCAGCAGTTTAGACGGGACCAATCAGCCCCAGCATTTT.

The rearrangement joins TRBV7-8 to TRBJ1-5; no clear D gene. Trimming stripped 6 bases from V and 2 bases from J, with 8 bases between. The CDR3 covers 13 residues. Germline CDR1 SGHVS, CDR2 FQNEAQ. CDR3 amino acids: CASSDQGNQPQHF. The DNA of the CDR3 is TGTGCCAGCAGTGACCAGGGCAATCAGCCCCAGCATTTT.

The chain has TRBV13 and TRBJ2-7; 9 bases line up with TRBD1. The CDR3 covers 14 residues. Germline assignment: CDR1 PRHDT and CDR2 FYEKMQ (reference sequence). The V gene end was trimmed by 5 bases and the J gene end by 2 bases; junction bases not matched to a gene: 4. The CDR3 DNA sequence: TGTGCCAGCAGCGGACAGGGGACAACCTACGAGCAGTACTTC. Its protein is CASSGQGTTYEQYF. The full variable domain, rest sourced from reference TRBV13 and TRBJ2-7, is AAGVIQSPRHLIKEKRETATLKCYPIPRHDTVYWYQQGPGQDPQFLISFYEKMQSDKGSIPDRFSAQQFSDYHSELNMSSLELGDSALYFCASSGQGTTYEQYFGPGTRLTVT.

This chain connects TRBV6-2 or TRBV6-3 to TRBJ1-1; D remains ambiguous. V was shortened by 10 bases and J by 3 bases, with 15 bases between the two germline ends. Looked up from germline, CDR1 is MNHEY and CDR2 is SVGEGT. The CDR3 has 13 residues. The CDR3 reads CATFRDFYTEAFF. The CDR3 DNA reads TGTGCCACCTTTAGAGACTTCTACACTGAAGCTTTCTTT.

This chain joins TRBV12-5 and TRBJ2-5; TRBD1 agrees at 7 bases. This CDR3 is built from 14 residues. The trim removed 1 base at V and 2 bases at J, leaving 1 base unmatched. Germline V gene sequence: CDR1 LGHNT, CDR2 FRNRAP. The CDR3 here is CASGLAGQQETQYF. As DNA, the CDR3 is TGTGCTAGTGGTTTGGCGGGACAGCAAGAGACCCAGTACTTC. The variable domain in full, with the rest retrieved from reference TRBV12-5 and TRBJ2-5, is DARVTQTPRHKVTEMGQEVTMRCQPILGHNTVFWYRQTMMQGLELLAYFRNRAPLDDSGMPKDRFSAEMPDATLATLKIQPSEPRDSAVYFCASGLAGQQETQYFGPGTRLLVL.

This clonotype was counted many times. The CDR3: CASSLAGDPRQPQHF. Written as DNA, the CDR3 is TGCGCCAGCAGCTTGGCCGGCGATCCGCGGCAGCCCCAGCATTTT. This chain joins TRBV5-1 and TRBJ1-5; D call uncertain. The CDR3 contains 15 residues. Trimming removed 0 bases at V and 7 bases at J, with 14 bases between. CDR1 and CDR2 from the germline V gene are SGHRS and YFSETQ.

The chain combines TRBV28 with TRBJ1-2; the D gene is possibly TRBD1 (5 bases). Per germline, CDR1 MDHEN and CDR2 SYDVKM. The CDR3 spans 14 residues. Trimming pared 2 bases from V and 8 bases from J, leaving 15 bases between. The CDR3 nucleotides are TGTGCCAGCAGTTTAGCCACGGGGGTATTCGGCTACACCTTC. This gives the protein CASSLATGVFGYTF.

A few counts support this clonotype. V usage is TRBV3-1 and J usage is TRBJ2-7; 7 bases match TRBD2. The CDR3 is made up of 16 amino acids. The germline gives CDR1 LGHDT, CDR2 YNNKEL (reference sequence). V lost 1 base and J lost 2; bases outside the gene matches: 8. The CDR3 reads CASSQAPSGHPYEQYF. CDR3 in DNA: TGTGCCAGCAGCCAAGCTCCTAGCGGCCATCCCTACGAGCAGTACTTC.

The V gene is TRBV29-1, the J gene TRBJ2-5, with D unresolved. Trimming took off 3 bases at V and 1 base at J, with 6 bases between the two ends. Germline CDR1 and CDR2: SQVTM and ANQGSEA. There are 12 residues in the CDR3. The CDR3 reads CSVENTQETQYF. The CDR3 coding sequence is TGCAGCGTTGAGAACACCCAAGAGACCCAGTACTTC. The whole variable domain, remainder taken from reference TRBV29-1 and TRBJ2-5, is SAVISQKPSRDICQRGTSLTIQCQVDSQVTMMFWYRQQPGQSLTLIATANQGSEATYESGFVIDKFPISRPNLTFSTLTVSNMSPEDSSIYLCSVENTQETQYFGPGTRLLVL.

There are a few counts of this clonotype. The chain recombines TRBV7-9 with TRBJ2-5; the D gene is possibly TRBD2 (6 bases). This CDR3 is 14 amino acids long. CDR1 SEHNR and CDR2 FQNEAQ come from the germline V gene (reference sequence). V lost 2 bases, J lost 5 bases, and 12 bases lay in between. The CDR3 reads CASSLSSSGETQYF. The CDR3 DNA is TGTGCCAGCAGCTTATCATCCAGCGGGGAGACCCAGTACTTC.